This is a list of T cell receptor beta chains from one sample in a study of control samples from healthy donors and cancer patients. Generated by immunoSEQ multiplex PCR, the TCRdb table keeps only in-frame clones and is missing some. The top ten clones hold 7.6% of a sample with some 90,000 clones, 70% to 90% of them seen once. The sample was blood. These receptors came from a woman aged 60-75 years in good health. Each CDR3 is given with its conserved first and last residue. D genes are given only for firm matches. Not every row has a clone size; where given, it reads once, few, many or a size class.

D | size | J | V | DNA | CDR3
NA | NA | TRBJ2-3 | TRBV20-1 | TGCAGCGGCCCAGATACGCAGTATTTT | CSGPDTQYF
TRBD2 | NA | TRBJ2-7 | TRBV18 | TGTGCCAGCTCACCACTAGCGGGGCAAGAGCAGTACTTC | CASSPLAGQEQYF
NA | NA | TRBJ2-5 | TRBV6-2/TRBV6-3 | TGTGCCAGCAGTTCCCGCGGAGGGCCAGAGACCCAGTACTTC | CASSSRGGPETQYF
NA | NA | TRBJ2-5 | TRBV18 | TGTGCCAGCTCACCATATGTTGGCGAGACCCAGTACTTC | CASSPYVGETQYF
NA | NA | TRBJ1-3 | TRBV2 | TGTGCCAGCAGTGAAAGGCAACCCTCTGGAAACACCATATATTTT | CASSERQPSGNTIYF
NA | NA | TRBJ2-7 | TRBV28 | TGTGCCAGCAGCACCACAGGGTTGAACGAGCAGTACTTC | CASSTTGLNEQYF
TRBD2 | NA | TRBJ2-7 | TRBV4-3 | TGCGCCAGCAGCCAAGACGTGACTAGCGGGAGTACCTACGAGCAGTACTTC | CASSQDVTSGSTYEQYF
TRBD1 | once | TRBJ1-6 | TRBV6-6 | TGTGCCAGCAGTTCCCGGGACAGGGCCAATTCACCCCTCCACTTT | CASSSRDRANSPLHF
NA | NA | TRBJ1-1 | TRBV6-5 | TGTGCCAGCAGTTACGCTTCAGTGAACACTGAAGCTTTCTTT | CASSYASVNTEAFF
TRBD1 | few | TRBJ2-7 | TRBV29-1 | TGCAGCGTTGAAGACTATTTCCCGGGACAGAGCTCCTACGAGCAGTACTTC | CSVEDYFPGQSSYEQYF
NA | NA | TRBJ1-1 | TRBV5-1 | TGCGCCAGTGCGTCCTTTGGGGGAGGGAACACTGAAGCTTTCTTT | CASASFGGGNTEAFF
NA | NA | TRBJ2-2 | TRBV7-3 | TGTGCCAGCAGCTTAAAAGTTAGCTCGGGACGCAGGAACGGGGAGCTGTTTTTT | CASSLKVSSGRRNGELFF
NA | NA | TRBJ2-2 | TRBV3-1/TRBV3-2 | TGTGCCAGCAGCCAATATCGGGGGGAGCTGTTTTTT | CASSQYRGELFF
NA | NA | TRBJ2-5 | TRBV7-9 | TGTGCCAGCAGCTTATTTGCCCAAGAGACCCAGTACTTC | CASSLFAQETQYF